Reported below is one TCR beta chain. The antigen remains unidentified. This sample is drawn from a study of CXCR3-negative and CXCR3-positive naive CD8 T cells. The germline V gene encodes CDR1 MNHEY and CDR2 SVGEGT. The CDR3 is 14 amino acids. The study made its TRB cDNA libraries by 5' RACE, adding UMI labels. From its re-call of the 5' RACE reads, TCRdb lists each CDR3 protein once, without DNA. The table lists 30,000 to 40,000 distinct CDR3 sequences. Study findings and constraints: Diversity proved comparably high across both naive subsets and much lower in memory CD8+ cells. Whereas memory cells differed, naive CXCR3-negative and CXCR3-positive cells shared similar TRBV-TRBJ usage. CXCR3 levels fell partly with cryopreservation; most assays relied on fresh PBMCs.

The source of this sequence is a human donor in good health. Some clones in this sample may be carry-over from other donors' samples. The specimen was memory CD8+ T cells from blood. The V call is TRBV6-2 or TRBV6-3, the J call TRBJ1-1. CDR3 region: CASSYADSNTEAFF.